This TCR beta chain was sequenced during a study of immune heterogeneity within non-small cell lung tumors. Amplification of the TCR beta CDR3 was achieved through multiplex PCR with 32 V and 13 J primers. TCRdb processed the multiplex PCR reads anew with MiXCR; each CDR3 protein has one entry. The table includes about 7,200 distinct CDR3 sequences, around 23% detected once. By share, this clonotype ranks as medium-sized. Its specificity is not known. Overall study results and limits: Identical dominant CDR3 beta clonotypes spanned tumor sites within a patient, beside site-unique high-frequency clones.

Genomic DNA from bulk tumor acted as the template, and about 600 ng was loaded per sample. Taken during surgery, several biopsies per primary tumor were spaced as far apart as possible within the tumor mass. Surgery that was curative in intent was performed on patients with untreated, newly diagnosed non-small cell lung cancer. Sample donors consisted of newly diagnosed non-small cell lung cancer patients who were undergoing surgery with curative intent. The TCR was taken from a man in his fifties or sixties with non-small cell lung cancer. Sequencing was done on a sample of lung tumor tissue.

Written as DNA, the CDR3 is TGTGCCAGTAGTATCCCCGGGGAGGGGGCCTTCGAGCAGTACTTC. Translated, it gives CASSIPGEGAFEQYF. The rearrangement joins TRBV19 to TRBJ2-7; D possibly uses TRBD1 or TRBD2 (7 bases each). V lost 3 bases, J lost 6 bases, and 18 bases lay in between. Looked up from germline, CDR1 is LNHDA and CDR2 is SQIVND (reference sequence). The CDR3 covers 15 residues.